The present entry profiles one T cell receptor beta chain with its context. The antigen is undetermined. This entry belongs to a study of shared clonotypes between healthy human individuals. Across the whole study: The donor pool was made up of two women and a few men aged 18 to 49. The study used three CD4 naive, three CD4 memory, two CD8 naive and one CD8 memory plate per donor. Study-wide results and caveats: Exclusively blood specimens were collected; tissue repertoires likely differ. On the whole, naive subsets had larger estimated richness than memory subsets had.

V was pared by 0 bases and J by 5 bases, with 4 bases of the junction left unmatched. The CDR3 has 15 residues. Germline V gene data show CDR1 as SGHRS and CDR2 as YFSETQ. Sequencing was performed with immunoSEQ multiplex PCR; in TCRdb, only in-frame clones are kept and a portion is missing. The sample records roughly 2.6 million clones, 90% to 95% being singletons. The rearrangement links TRBV5-1 to TRBJ2-5; TRBD2 matches at 10 bases. The sample consisted of naive CD4+ T cells sorted from blood. The sample's subset: CD45RA+ positively selected. The receptor was isolated from a man aged 18 to 29 in good health. CDR3 amino acids: CASSLVAGGPETQYF. CDR3 DNA: TGCGCCAGCAGCTTGGTAGCGGGGGGCCCGGAGACCCAGTACTTC.